A single sample gave rise to the 28 T cell receptor beta chains below, sequenced in a study of blood T cell repertoires in COVID-19. Produced via immunoSEQ multiplex PCR; TCRdb's table is partial and in-frame only. The table records fewer than 350,000 clones, 75% to 90% of them present only once. Material: peripheral blood. The receptor source for this set is a woman in her 30s who had recovered from COVID-19.

The chain uses TRBV27 and TRBJ2-1; D may be TRBD2 (6 bases). V was cut by 8 bases and J by 9 bases, with 11 bases left in between. CDR3 length: 11 residues. Germline CDR1 reads MNHEY; CDR2 reads SMNVEV (reference sequence). CDR3 nucleotide sequence: TGTGCCAGCTTCACCGGGGGTGAGCAGTTCTTC. It encodes CASFTGGEQFF.

The gene calls are TRBV27 and TRBJ2-2, with D perhaps TRBD1 (5 bases). The CDR3 runs to 14 residues. Trimming stripped 5 bases from V and 2 bases from J, with 9 bases between. The germline gives CDR1 MNHEY, CDR2 SMNVEV (reference sequence). The CDR3 sequence is CASSPRGNTGELFF. CDR3 sequence (DNA): TGTGCCAGCAGTCCTAGGGGTAACACCGGGGAGCTGTTTTTT.

The chain recombines TRBV28 with TRBJ2-3, with TRBD1 matching over 8 bases. From germline, CDR1 is MDHEN and CDR2 SYDVKM. The CDR3 covers 16 residues. V gave up 7 bases and J gave up 0 bases; unmatched junction bases: 9. The CDR3 spells CASMDARDRSTDTQYF. The DNA of the CDR3 is TGTGCCAGCATGGACGCCCGGGACAGGAGCACAGATACGCAGTATTTT.

The chain links TRBV4-3 to TRBJ1-3; 8 nucleotides agree with TRBD1. The CDR3 length is 16 residues. V lost 6 bases, J lost 2 bases, and 9 bases stayed unmatched. Germline V gene data show CDR1 as LGHNA and CDR2 as YSLEER. This chain's CDR3 is CASSQSPRGPGNTIYF. CDR3 DNA sequence: TGCGCCAGCAGTCAATCGCCCAGGGGGCCTGGAAACACCATATATTTT.

This sequence joins TRBV4-1 and TRBJ2-3; possibly TRBD2 for D (6 bases). Trimming left V 1 base short and J 1 base short, with 12 bases between. Germline CDR1 and CDR2: MGHRA and YSYEKL. The CDR3 contains 16 residues. The CDR3 is CASSQGGGPGTDTQYF. In DNA, the CDR3 is TGCGCCAGCAGCCAAGGGGGAGGCCCCGGCACAGATACGCAGTATTTT.

This clone was found a few times. The chain employs TRBV2 and TRBJ2-3; TRBD2 agrees at 8 bases. Germline CDR1 reads SNHLY; CDR2 reads FYNNEI. The CDR3 loop spans 17 amino acids. V shed 1 base, J shed 10 bases, and the junction held 16 bases outside the gene matches. The CDR3 sequence: CASSEGGSGAEGGAQYF. The CDR3 nucleotides read TGTGCCAGCAGTGAAGGTGGTAGCGGGGCAGAAGGGGGGGCGCAGTATTTT.

There are a few counts of this clone. The chain couples TRBV15 to TRBJ2-3; TRBD2 aligns across 7 bases. The ends lost 4 bases at V and 2 bases at J; junction bases unmatched: 3. This CDR3 is built from 14 residues. Germline CDR1 and CDR2: LNHNV and YYDKDF (reference sequence). Here the CDR3 reads CATSKGDYTDTQYF. The CDR3 DNA reads as TGTGCCACCAGCAAAGGGGACTACACAGATACGCAGTATTTT.

The rearrangement links TRBV3-1 (or the pseudogene TRBV3-2) to TRBJ1-6, with TRBD1 matching 7 bases. The CDR3 covers 15 residues. The germline CDR1 and CDR2 sequences are LGHDT and YNNKEL (reference sequence). Germline trimming cut 1 base from V and 10 bases from J; bases unmatched to any gene: 7. The CDR3 region is CASSQGQGFRSPLHF. For the CDR3, the DNA is TGTGCCAGCAGCCAAGGACAGGGCTTCCGATCACCCCTCCACTTT.

The chain combines TRBV6-5 with TRBJ2-7; D is ambiguous. Germline V CDR1 and CDR2: MNHEY, SVGAGI. Trimming left V 4 bases short and J 4 bases short, with 11 bases between. This CDR3 spans 13 amino acids. The CDR3 DNA reads as TGTGCCAGCAGTTCCGGCAGGTTTTACGAGCAGTACTTC. Protein: CASSSGRFYEQYF.

This chain joins TRBV5-1 and TRBJ2-1, with TRBD2 matching 9 bases. Germline CDR1 and CDR2: SGHRS and YFSETQ. The CDR3 covers 16 residues. Trimming removed 5 bases from V and 0 bases from J; junction bases left unmatched: 6. DNA of the CDR3: TGCGCCAGCAGGCCACTAGCGGGCACCTCCTACAATGAGCAGTTCTTC. Translated: CASRPLAGTSYNEQFF.

This chain links TRBV19 with TRBJ2-1; the match to TRBD2 covers 9 bases. Germline V gene data show CDR1 as LNHDA and CDR2 as SQIVND (reference sequence). Trimming took 3 bases from V and 8 from J; bases not matched to a gene: 14. CDR3 length equals 17 residues. The CDR3 here is CASSISAGGPESDEQFF. In DNA, the CDR3 is TGTGCCAGTAGTATCTCGGCGGGAGGGCCGGAGTCAGATGAGCAGTTCTTC.

This chain links TRBV18 with TRBJ1-2; 7 positions agree with TRBD1. The CDR3 length is 18 residues. CDR1 and CDR2 from the germline V gene are KGHSH and LQKENI. The V and J ends lost 0 bases and 4 bases, in that order; junction bases with no gene match: 14. The CDR3 sequence: CASSPPLTGLKSGYGYTF. CDR3 DNA: TGTGCCAGCTCACCACCTTTGACAGGGCTTAAGTCAGGCTATGGCTACACCTTC.

This chain links TRBV12-3 or TRBV12-4 with TRBJ2-2; D call uncertain. The germline V and J ends were trimmed by 5 bases and 6 bases, with 7 bases remaining between them. The CDR3 covers 12 residues. The CDR3 DNA follows: TGTGCCAGCAGTCCAGATCCCGGGGAGCTGTTTTTT. Protein product: CASSPDPGELFF.

This CDR3 is CASSLLRTPGADTQYF. The CDR3 DNA follows: TGTGCCAGCAGCCTCTTACGGACTCCAGGTGCAGATACGCAGTATTTT. The J gene is TRBJ2-3, the V gene TRBV3-1 (or the pseudogene TRBV3-2); a weak D match, TRBD2 (5 bases). The CDR3 runs to 16 residues. Deletions cut 4 bases from V and 4 bases from J, with 18 bases between. Germline CDR1 reads LGHDT; CDR2 reads YNNKEL (reference sequence).

The V and J genes are TRBV7-9 and TRBJ1-1, with 7 bases matching TRBD1. This CDR3 comprises 12 residues. V lost 5 bases, J lost 5 bases, and 2 bases stayed unmatched. CDR1 is SEHNR and CDR2 is FQNEAQ in the germline V gene (reference sequence). The CDR3 DNA reads as TGTGCCAGCAGCAAGACAGGGACTGAAGCTTTCTTT. This sequence encodes CASSKTGTEAFF.

V gene TRBV3-1 (or the pseudogene TRBV3-2) combines with J gene TRBJ2-3; possibly TRBD2 for D (6 bases). The V end lost 1 base, the J end lost 3 bases, and 8 bases lay between the germline ends. CDR1 is LGHDT and CDR2 is YNNKEL in the germline V gene (reference sequence). This CDR3 has 14 amino acids. CDR3 sequence reads: CASSQALATDTQYF. The CDR3 coding sequence is TGTGCCAGCAGCCAAGCTCTAGCGACAGATACGCAGTATTTT.

CDR3 nucleotides: TGTGCCAGCAGCCCTCGCATCGGCAACGTCCTGACTTTC. This codes for CASSPRIGNVLTF. This chain links TRBV3-1 (or the pseudogene TRBV3-2) with TRBJ2-6; no clear D. CDR1 and CDR2 (germline): LGHDT, YNNKEL (reference sequence). The CDR3 contains 13 residues. Trimming took off 4 bases at V and 9 bases at J, with 10 bases between the two ends.

The chain joins TRBV27 to TRBJ2-1; D is unresolved. The V end was cut by 7 bases, the J end by 4 bases, with 17 bases between. CDR1 is MNHEY and CDR2 is SMNVEV in the germline V gene (reference sequence). The length of the CDR3 is 15 residues. CDR3 residues: CASTKTSAAYNEQFF. CDR3 in DNA: TGTGCCAGCACGAAAACGTCGGCAGCGTACAATGAGCAGTTCTTC.

This clone appeared a few times. The chain uses TRBV6-2 or TRBV6-3 and TRBJ1-2; D is unresolved. The CDR3 spans 13 residues. Germline CDR1 and CDR2: MNHEY and SVGEGT. The ends were cut back, 6 bases at V and 3 bases at J, with 11 bases in the middle. The CDR3 spells CASSPTPYYGYTF. DNA for the CDR3: TGTGCCAGCAGCCCCACACCTTACTATGGCTACACCTTC.

The V gene is TRBV2, the J gene TRBJ2-7; 7 bases are shared with TRBD2. Germline loops: CDR1 SNHLY, CDR2 FYNNEI. There are 15 residues in the CDR3. V lost 6 bases and J lost 4; bases outside the gene matches: 12. DNA of the CDR3: TGTGCCAGCAGAACAACCGGGACTAAGAGGTACGAGCAGTACTTC. Translated: CASRTTGTKRYEQYF.

This chain uses TRBV6-6 with TRBJ1-2; D is unresolved. Germline assignment: CDR1 MNHNY and CDR2 SVGAGI (reference sequence). The CDR3 is 13 residues long. Trimming left V 2 bases short and J 8 bases short, with 12 bases between. CDR3 protein: CASSYGQDRGYTF. The CDR3 coding sequence is TGTGCCAGCAGTTACGGCCAGGATCGCGGCTACACCTTC.

The rearrangement joins TRBV16 to TRBJ1-1; 10 bases align to TRBD1. In germline, CDR1 is KGHSY, CDR2 FQNENV. This CDR3 has 15 residues. The trim removed 4 bases at V and 9 bases at J, leaving 11 bases unmatched. Here the CDR3 reads CASSPSSGTGAQAFF. For the CDR3, the DNA is TGTGCCAGCAGCCCGTCTTCCGGGACAGGGGCTCAAGCTTTCTTT.

V and J are TRBV5-1 and TRBJ1-1; possible D gene TRBD1, 5 bases. CDR1 and CDR2 from the germline V gene are SGHRS and YFSETQ. The CDR3 extends over 15 amino acids. The V end was cut by 4 bases, the J end by 0 bases, with 13 bases between. In DNA form, the CDR3 reads TGCGCCAGCAGCGAATCAGGGAAGATGAACACTGAAGCTTTCTTT. This sequence encodes CASSESGKMNTEAFF. Full variable domain (outside the CDR3, taken from reference TRBV5-1 and TRBJ1-1): KAGVTQTPRYLIKTRGQQVTLSCSPISGHRSVSWYQQTPGQGLQFLFEYFSETQRNKGNFPGRFSGRQFSNSRSEMNVSTLELGDSALYLCASSESGKMNTEAFFGQGTRLTVV.

The chain employs TRBV24-1 and TRBJ2-1, with 8 positions matching TRBD2. With V trimmed by 9 bases and J by 4 bases, 7 bases remained unmatched. The CDR3 totals 14 residues. From germline, CDR1 is KGHDR and CDR2 SFDVKD. The DNA of the CDR3 is TGTGCCACCGGGCTTAGCGGGGATTACAATGAGCAGTTCTTC. It is translated as CATGLSGDYNEQFF.

V is TRBV29-1 and J is TRBJ2-5; D might be TRBD2 (7 bases). The CDR3 loop spans 14 amino acids. Germline CDR1 is SQVTM and CDR2 is ANQGSEA. With 0 bases removed from V and 6 bases from J, the gap between germline ends came to 14 bases. The CDR3 DNA reads TGCAGCGTTGAAGATCTAGGGGGGGCAAAGACCCAGTACTTC. This encodes CSVEDLGGAKTQYF.

This clone is a singleton in its sample. V usage is TRBV5-1 and J usage is TRBJ1-5; a possible D gene is TRBD1 (5 bases). In germline, CDR1 is SGHRS, CDR2 YFSETQ. The V end was cut by 3 bases, the J end by 6 bases, with 16 bases between. The CDR3 is made up of 15 amino acids. Written as DNA, the CDR3 is TGCGCCAGCAGCTGGGACGGGGGAAAGGGTCAGCCCCAGCATTTT. Translated, it gives CASSWDGGKGQPQHF.

This clone was picked up a small number of times. The V call is TRBV5-5, the J call TRBJ1-5; a weak D match, TRBD1 (5 bases). In germline, CDR1 is SGHKS, CDR2 YYEKEE (reference sequence). The CDR3 covers 18 residues. V gave up 4 bases and J gave up 4 bases, with 24 bases separating them. The CDR3 protein is CASSPRSLGQLNNQPQHF. The CDR3 DNA is TGTGCCAGCAGCCCCCGTTCGTTAGGACAATTAAATAATCAGCCCCAGCATTTT.

J is TRBJ2-1 and V is TRBV29-1; D possibly corresponds to TRBD2 (6 bases). Trimming removed 1 base at V and 12 bases at J, with 16 bases between. Germline V CDR1 and CDR2: SQVTM, ANQGSEA. This CDR3 has 13 residues. CDR3 sequence (DNA): TGCAGCGTTGAAGGACCGAGTCGGAGGGGGCAGTTCTTC. Its protein is CSVEGPSRRGQFF.